There are a few counts of the clone carrying this T cell receptor (beta chain). TCRdb recomputed calls from the 5' RACE reads with MiXCR, one row per CDR3 protein. Here the sample spans 120,000 or so distinct CDR3 sequences, roughly 15% being singletons. The CDR3 length is 11 residues. The ends were cut back, 4 bases at V and 11 bases at J, with 11 bases in the middle. CDR1 SEHNR and CDR2 FQNEAQ come from the germline V gene (reference sequence). The entry originates in a study of T cells after yellow fever vaccination. The receptor comes from a man younger than 30 who received the YFV17D yellow fever vaccine. This chain joins TRBV7-9 and TRBJ1-2; unclear D gene. Specimen: CD8+ T cells sorted from PBMCs, collected 5 days after the yellow fever booster vaccination. The CDR3 here is CASSSPPTYTF. The CDR3 nucleotides are TGTGCCAGCAGCTCACCGCCCACTTACACCTTC.